The 18 T cell receptor beta chains given below trace back to one sample, sequenced in a study of beta chain features in type 1 diabetes. Investigators reverse transcribed all isolated RNA, so they sequenced expressed TCRB transcripts. Generated by immunoSEQ multiplex PCR, the TCRdb table keeps only in-frame clones and is missing some. The sample contains roughly 330,000 clones, roughly 11% of which appear only once. The sequencing input was naive CD4+ T cells from blood. The origin of the receptors is a young woman in good health.

This clone was found a few times. The CDR3 DNA reads as TGTGCCAGCAGAATGGAGCGGGAGCCGGGTTACGAGCAGTACTTC. This gives the protein CASRMEREPGYEQYF. V usage is TRBV6-5 and J usage is TRBJ2-7; the match to TRBD2 covers 8 bases. With V trimmed by 6 bases and J by 4 bases, 11 bases remained unmatched. From germline, CDR1 is MNHEY and CDR2 SVGAGI. The CDR3 is 15 residues long.

This clone was seen a handful of times. The J gene is TRBJ2-5, the V gene TRBV29-1; 8 nucleotides agree with TRBD2. The trim removed 2 bases at V and 2 bases at J, leaving 1 base unmatched. The CDR3 covers 13 residues. Germline CDR1 reads SQVTM; CDR2 reads ANQGSEA. For the CDR3, the DNA is TGCAGCGTTGAAACTAGCGGACAAGAGACCCAGTACTTC. Its protein product is CSVETSGQETQYF.

This clone was found a few times. The gene calls are TRBV9 and TRBJ2-1, with TRBD2 identical over 13 bases. With V trimmed by 4 bases and J by 7 bases, 5 bases remained unmatched. The CDR3 has 15 amino acids. CDR1 SGDLS and CDR2 YYNGEE come from the germline V gene. In nucleotides, the CDR3 is TGTGCCAGCAGCCCAACTAGCGGGGGGGGGAATGAGCAGTTCTTC. Its protein is CASSPTSGGGNEQFF.

This clone showed up just a few times. The rearrangement joins TRBV4-3 to TRBJ1-2, with TRBD1 matching over 7 bases. The trim removed 1 base at V and 4 bases at J, leaving 12 bases unmatched. The CDR3 spans 17 residues. Germline-derived CDR1 and CDR2 are LGHNA and YSLEER. CDR3 residues: CASSQAIPGQMIYGYTF. CDR3 in DNA: TGCGCCAGCAGCCAAGCCATTCCGGGACAGATGATCTATGGCTACACCTTC.

This clone was seen more than once but under ten times. The chain combines TRBV9 with TRBJ2-3, with 11 bases fitting TRBD2. The germline CDR1 and CDR2 sequences are SGDLS and YYNGEE. V was pared by 0 bases and J by 6 bases, with 9 bases of the junction left unmatched. The CDR3 spans 17 residues. CDR3 bases: TGTGCCAGCAGCGTAGAGGGACTAGCGGCCTTAGGGGATACGCAGTATTTT. This codes for CASSVEGLAALGDTQYF.

In its sample, this clone was seen a few times. The gene calls are TRBV9 and TRBJ1-5, with D uncertain. The CDR3 has 13 residues. V dropped 2 bases and J dropped 4 bases, with 7 bases sitting between them. Germline CDR1 SGDLS, CDR2 YYNGEE. The CDR3: CASSVAGNQPQHF. CDR3 coding DNA: TGTGCCAGCAGCGTGGCAGGAAATCAGCCCCAGCATTTT.

This clone was observed a few times. V usage is TRBV27 and J usage is TRBJ1-1, with 9 positions matching TRBD1. Per germline, CDR1 MNHEY and CDR2 SMNVEV (reference sequence). V trimming: 3 bases; J trimming: 5 bases; junction bases outside the gene matches: 4. The CDR3 totals 14 residues. CDR3 sequence (DNA): TGTGCCAGCAGTTTTTCACAGGGGGCGACTGAAGCTTTCTTT. Its translation: CASSFSQGATEAFF.

This clone was counted a few times. This sequence joins TRBV4-3 and TRBJ1-4; D is unclear. The CDR3 spans 17 residues. The V gene lost 1 base and the J gene lost 3 bases, with 15 bases spanning the gap. In germline, CDR1 is LGHNA, CDR2 YSLEER. DNA for the CDR3: TGCGCCAGCAGCCAAGCCCGGCAAGGGCGGGCTAATGAAAAACTGTTTTTT. This sequence encodes CASSQARQGRANEKLFF.

In this sample, this clone turned up a few times. The chain has TRBV11-2 and TRBJ2-7; D may be TRBD2 (7 bases). The CDR3 is 15 amino acids. The germline V and J ends were trimmed by 7 bases and 0 bases, with 16 bases remaining between them. Germline V gene sequence: CDR1 SGHAT, CDR2 FQNNGV. DNA of the CDR3: TGTGCCAGCACCTCAGAGGGAGGGGGCTCCTACGAGCAGTACTTC. Protein: CASTSEGGGSYEQYF.

This clone turned up a few times. The gene calls are TRBV7-9 and TRBJ2-3; D is uncertain. The CDR3 totals 14 residues. Deletions cut 0 bases from V and 3 bases from J, with 7 bases between. Germline V gene sequence: CDR1 SEHNR, CDR2 FQNEAQ (reference sequence). CDR3 DNA: TGTGCCAGCAGCTTAGCTGGCCAGACAGATACGCAGTATTTT. Translated, it gives CASSLAGQTDTQYF. Looking up the rest from reference TRBV7-9 and TRBJ2-3 gives the full variable domain: DTGVSQNPRHKITKRGQNVTFRCDPISEHNRLYWYRQTLGQGPEFLTYFQNEAQLEKSRLLSDRFSAERPKGSFSTLEIQRTEQGDSAMYLCASSLAGQTDTQYFGPGTRLTVL.

This rearrangement joins TRBV29-1 to TRBJ2-5; D is perhaps TRBD1 (6 bases). Germline-derived CDR1 and CDR2 are SQVTM and ANQGSEA. The CDR3 has 13 residues. V was cut by 7 bases and J by 2 bases, with 14 bases left in between. The DNA of the CDR3 is TGCAGCGGGGCAGGGGTTGGGCAAGAGACCCAGTACTTC. Translating it yields CSGAGVGQETQYF.

This clone was observed a handful of times. The chain links TRBV28 to TRBJ2-7, with D maybe TRBD2 (6 bases). CDR1 MDHEN and CDR2 SYDVKM come from the germline V gene. This CDR3 comprises 13 residues. The V and J ends lost 8 bases and 5 bases respectively, with 16 bases between them. DNA for the CDR3: TGTGCCAGCTCGTCACCTCCGGGGGACGAGCAGTACTTC. The encoded protein is CASSSPPGDEQYF.

V usage is TRBV28 and J usage is TRBJ2-1; D is perhaps TRBD2 (6 bases). This CDR3 spans 17 amino acids. The V end lost 2 bases, the J end lost 0 bases, and 14 bases lay between the germline ends. Germline CDR1 is MDHEN and CDR2 is SYDVKM. The CDR3 is CASSLVIAASSYNEQFF. The CDR3 coding sequence is TGTGCCAGCAGTTTAGTAATAGCGGCGAGCTCCTACAATGAGCAGTTCTTC.

This clone has more than one count but fewer than ten. The chain is built from TRBV11-2 and TRBJ2-7, with 9 positions matching TRBD2. There are 13 residues in the CDR3. Germline CDR1 reads SGHAT; CDR2 reads FQNNGV. CDR3 in amino acids: CASSLKRASGIHV. DNA for the CDR3: TGTGCCAGCAGCTTAAAGCGGGCTAGCGGGATTCACGTC.

The CDR3 DNA sequence: TGCGCCAGCAGACTTGGGACAGGGCATTCAGATACGCAGTATTTT. It specifies CASRLGTGHSDTQYF. The rearrangement links TRBV4-3 to TRBJ2-3; 9 positions match TRBD1. The germline CDR1 and CDR2 sequences are LGHNA and YSLEER. This CDR3 has 15 residues. V shed 6 bases and J 4 bases; nucleotides not matched to a gene: 8.

The chain links TRBV7-6 to TRBJ2-5; D is ambiguous. V lost 1 base, J lost 2 bases, and 8 bases lay in between. Germline V gene sequence: CDR1 SGHVS, CDR2 FNYEAQ. This CDR3 is 14 amino acids long. The CDR3 bases are TGTGCCAGCAGCTTAGGGAGCACACAAGAGACCCAGTACTTC. Protein: CASSLGSTQETQYF.

V gene TRBV5-1 combines with J gene TRBJ2-7; 10 bases map to TRBD1. Germline CDR1 SGHRS, CDR2 YFSETQ. J lost 2 bases, V lost 3 bases, and 5 bases had no gene match. The CDR3 spans 15 residues. For the CDR3, the DNA is TGCGCCAGCAGCTCCGGGACAGGGGCACCCTACGAGCAGTACTTC. It specifies CASSSGTGAPYEQYF.

This chain links TRBV19 with TRBJ2-7, with a possible D match to TRBD2 (6 bases). This CDR3 contains 12 residues. In germline, CDR1 is LNHDA, CDR2 SQIVND (reference sequence). The V end was cut by 10 bases, the J end by 2 bases, with 12 bases between. CDR3 sequence: CATAGRTYEQYF. The DNA of the CDR3 is TGTGCCACCGCGGGACGGACCTACGAGCAGTACTTC.